This is a list of T cell receptor beta chains from one sample in a study of cytomegalovirus exposure and HLA in healthy donors. The protocol was immunoSEQ multiplex PCR, while the TCRdb copy is restricted to in-frame clones and leaves out a portion. The sample contains over 100,000 clones, approximately 70% of which appear only once. The sequencing input was PBMCs. Receptors originate from a man aged 35-49 years in good health and CMV-seronegative. Both conserved end residues are part of each CDR3. D genes are given only for firm matches. A row's size may be missing; if present it is once, few, many or a size class.

J: TRBJ2-7; size: .; V: TRBV7-2; D: TRBD2; CDR3: CASSLAPTGGIKQYF; DNA: TGTGCCAGCAGCTTAGCCCCCACGGGGGGGATCAAGCAGTACTTC
J: TRBJ2-1; size: .; V: TRBV7-8; D: TRBD1; CDR3: CASSPTSGTGSYEQFF; DNA: TGTGCCAGCAGCCCAACCTCCGGGACAGGGAGTTATGAGCAGTTCTTC
J: TRBJ2-5; size: .; V: TRBV5-6; D: TRBD1; CDR3: CASSSTGGYQETQYF; DNA: TGTGCCAGCAGCTCCACAGGGGGCTATCAAGAGACCCAGTACTTC
J: TRBJ1-3; size: few; V: TRBV4-3; D: .; CDR3: CASSPGSGSGNTIYF; DNA: TGCGCCAGCAGCCCAGGGTCTGGCTCTGGAAACACCATATATTTT
J: TRBJ2-5; size: once; V: TRBV5-1; D: .; CDR3: CASSLIGGETQYF; DNA: TGCGCCAGCAGCTTGATAGGAGGGGAGACCCAGTACTTC
J: TRBJ1-4; size: few; V: TRBV4-3; D: .; CDR3: CASSQEGGQMFF; DNA: TGCGCCAGCAGCCAAGAAGGTGGACAGATGTTTTTT
J: TRBJ2-1; size: .; V: TRBV5-4; D: TRBD1; CDR3: CASSQDLTRGQGEQFF; DNA: TGTGCCAGCAGCCAAGATCTGACAAGGGGGCAAGGGGAGCAGTTCTTC
J: TRBJ2-1; size: once; V: TRBV19; D: .; CDR3: CASTAGWEQFF; DNA: TGTGCCAGTACGGCAGGATGGGAGCAGTTCTTC
J: TRBJ1-2; size: .; V: TRBV30; D: .; CDR3: CAWRLGRGGSEYGYTF; DNA: TGTGCCTGGAGGCTCGGCCGGGGAGGCTCGGAGTATGGCTACACCTTC
J: TRBJ1-2; size: .; V: TRBV27; D: .; CDR3: CASSLSGTKSLGYGYTF; DNA: TGTGCCAGCAGTTTATCCGGGACAAAATCGTTAGGATATGGCTACACCTTC
J: TRBJ1-2; size: .; V: TRBV28; D: TRBD1; CDR3: CASSKTGGTYGYTF; DNA: TGTGCCAGCAGTAAAACAGGGGGAACCTATGGCTACACCTTC
J: TRBJ1-1; size: .; V: TRBV5-4; D: TRBD1; CDR3: CASSLGGTGVTEAFF; DNA: TGTGCCAGCAGCCTAGGAGGGACAGGGGTCACTGAAGCTTTCTTT
J: TRBJ2-7; size: .; V: TRBV25-1; D: TRBD1; CDR3: CASSLTGTYEQYF; DNA: TGTGCCAGCAGCCTGACAGGGACCTACGAGCAGTACTTC
J: TRBJ2-5; size: .; V: TRBV7-9; D: TRBD1; CDR3: CASSRGQGIQETQYF; DNA: TGTGCCAGCAGCCGGGGACAGGGCATCCAAGAGACCCAGTACTTC
J: TRBJ2-2; size: .; V: TRBV9; D: TRBD2; CDR3: CASSVTWGGFNTGELFF; DNA: TGTGCCAGCAGCGTGACGTGGGGGGGGTTTAACACCGGGGAGCTGTTTTTT
J: TRBJ2-5; size: .; V: TRBV11-2; D: TRBD1; CDR3: CASSLVGTEETQYF; DNA: TGTGCCAGCAGCTTAGTAGGGACAGAAGAGACCCAGTACTTC
J: TRBJ2-7; size: .; V: TRBV6-5; D: TRBD1; CDR3: CASSNTGDYEQYF; DNA: TGTGCCAGCAGTAATACAGGGGACTACGAGCAGTACTTC
J: TRBJ1-2; size: .; V: TRBV5-6; D: TRBD1; CDR3: CASSSKQGGHYDYTF; DNA: TGTGCCAGCAGCTCCAAACAGGGGGGACACTATGACTACACCTTC
J: TRBJ2-4; size: .; V: TRBV4-2; D: .; CDR3: CASSQGLAEAKNIQYF; DNA: TGTGCCAGCAGCCAAGGGCTAGCTGAAGCCAAAAACATTCAGTACTTC
J: TRBJ1-2; size: .; V: TRBV18; D: .; CDR3: CASSPPTGSGYGYTF; DNA: TGTGCCAGCTCACCACCGACTGGGTCCGGCTATGGCTACACCTTC
J: TRBJ1-2; size: few; V: TRBV7-8; D: TRBD1; CDR3: CASSLGGASNYGYTF; DNA: TGTGCCAGCAGCCTAGGGGGCGCCTCCAACTATGGCTACACCTTC
J: TRBJ1-2; size: .; V: TRBV4-3; D: .; CDR3: CASSQDIGDYGYTF; DNA: TGCGCCAGCAGCCAAGATATCGGAGACTATGGCTACACCTTC
J: TRBJ1-1; size: few; V: TRBV9; D: .; CDR3: CASTQGGANTEAFF; DNA: TGTGCCAGCACCCAAGGTGGAGCGAACACTGAAGCTTTCTTT
J: TRBJ2-3; size: few; V: TRBV7-2; D: .; CDR3: CASSPPGGAPTDTQYF; DNA: TGTGCCAGCTCACCCCCGGGCGGGGCCCCCACAGATACGCAGTATTTT
J: TRBJ2-2; size: few; V: TRBV30; D: .; CDR3: CAWGAQYTGELFF; DNA: TGTGCCTGGGGGGCACAATACACCGGGGAGCTGTTTTTT
J: TRBJ2-4; size: .; V: TRBV6-5; D: .; CDR3: CASSEGGATKNIQYF; DNA: TGTGCCAGCTCAGAAGGCGGGGCGACCAAAAACATTCAGTACTTC
J: TRBJ2-7; size: few; V: TRBV28; D: TRBD1; CDR3: CASSFPGQGARQYF; DNA: TGTGCCAGCAGTTTTCCGGGACAGGGGGCGCGGCAGTACTTC
J: TRBJ2-2; size: .; V: TRBV6-1; D: .; CDR3: CASSLGGSTGELFF; DNA: TGTGCCAGCAGCCTGGGGGGATCCACCGGGGAGCTGTTTTTT
J: TRBJ2-6; size: .; V: TRBV7-9; D: TRBD1; CDR3: CASSSIRDRVFSGANVLTF; DNA: TGTGCCAGCAGCTCGATCCGGGACAGGGTATTCTCTGGGGCCAACGTCCTGACTTTC
J: TRBJ2-5; size: .; V: TRBV28; D: TRBD2; CDR3: CASSFVGGVSETQYF; DNA: TGTGCCAGCAGTTTTGTGGGGGGGGTTTCAGAGACCCAGTACTTC
J: TRBJ1-1; size: .; V: TRBV29-1; D: .; CDR3: CSVRAMGGEAFF; DNA: TGCAGCGTCCGCGCAATGGGGGGGGAAGCTTTCTTT
J: TRBJ2-7; size: .; V: TRBV4-2; D: TRBD1; CDR3: CASSPGTGEGEQYF; DNA: TGTGCCAGCAGTCCTGGGACAGGAGAGGGCGAGCAGTACTTC
J: TRBJ2-7; size: .; V: TRBV29-1; D: TRBD1; CDR3: CSVTGASPEQYF; DNA: TGCAGCGTTACAGGGGCGTCGCCCGAGCAGTACTTC
J: TRBJ2-7; size: once; V: TRBV7-9; D: .; CDR3: CASSTGFYEQYF; DNA: TGTGCCAGCAGCACAGGGTTTTACGAGCAGTACTTC
J: TRBJ2-6; size: .; V: TRBV7-9; D: .; CDR3: CALLFMGISGANVLTF; DNA: TGTGCCCTTTTATTCATGGGCATCTCTGGGGCCAACGTCCTGACTTTC
J: TRBJ2-7; size: .; V: TRBV5-1; D: TRBD2; CDR3: CASSLTGTRTSYERYF; DNA: TGCGCCAGCAGCTTGACCGGGACTAGGACCTCCTACGAGCGGTACTTC
J: TRBJ1-2; size: few; V: TRBV14; D: TRBD1; CDR3: CASSQDTGGSGYTF; DNA: TGTGCCAGCAGCCAGGATACAGGGGGTTCTGGCTACACCTTC
J: TRBJ1-4; size: .; V: TRBV7-9; D: .; CDR3: CASTYGGDLAEKLFF; DNA: TGTGCCAGCACCTATGGAGGGGATCTGGCTGAAAAACTGTTTTTT
J: TRBJ2-7; size: few; V: TRBV6-4; D: TRBD2; CDR3: CASSEADGGAYEQYF; DNA: TGTGCCAGCAGTGAAGCGGACGGGGGGGCCTACGAGCAGTACTTC
J: TRBJ1-1; size: few; V: TRBV10-3; D: .; CDR3: CAISAIENTEAFF; DNA: TGTGCCATCAGTGCTATAGAAAACACTGAAGCTTTCTTT
J: TRBJ1-5; size: .; V: TRBV4-1; D: .; CDR3: CASSQDSTGNQPQHF; DNA: TGCGCCAGCAGCCAAGATAGTACCGGGAATCAGCCCCAGCATTTT
J: TRBJ2-1; size: .; V: TRBV7-9; D: TRBD2; CDR3: CASSGTSGVSYNEQFF; DNA: TGTGCCAGCAGCGGTACTAGCGGGGTCTCCTACAATGAGCAGTTCTTC
J: TRBJ1-2; size: few; V: TRBV29-1; D: TRBD1; CDR3: CSVDTGQGRGYTF; DNA: TGCAGCGTTGATACGGGACAGGGACGTGGCTACACCTTC
J: TRBJ2-7; size: .; V: TRBV5-6; D: .; CDR3: CASSLEAGLQYF; DNA: TGTGCCAGCAGCTTGGAGGCAGGTTTGCAGTACTTC
J: TRBJ2-1; size: .; V: TRBV25-1; D: TRBD2; CDR3: CASRGSGGPYNEQFF; DNA: TGTGCCAGCAGAGGTAGCGGGGGACCCTACAATGAGCAGTTCTTC
J: TRBJ1-2; size: .; V: TRBV6-1; D: .; CDR3: CASRSGVDYTF; DNA: TGTGCCAGCAGGAGCGGGGTAGACTACACCTTC
J: TRBJ2-1; size: .; V: TRBV29-1; D: .; CDR3: CSVGWLGRSSYNEQFF; DNA: TGCAGCGTTGGGTGGCTAGGCCGGAGCTCCTACAATGAGCAGTTCTTC
J: TRBJ1-3; size: .; V: TRBV4-3; D: .; CDR3: CASSQEASISGNTIYF; DNA: TGCGCCAGCAGCCAAGAAGCGTCGATCTCTGGAAACACCATATATTTT
J: TRBJ2-5; size: .; V: TRBV5-1; D: .; CDR3: CASSELPPRETQYF; DNA: TGCGCCAGCAGCGAACTTCCACCCCGGGAGACCCAGTACTTC
J: TRBJ2-1; size: .; V: TRBV7-2; D: TRBD2; CDR3: CASSLASVKRGSYNEQFF; DNA: TGTGCCAGCAGCTTAGCGTCGGTTAAGCGGGGCTCCTACAATGAGCAGTTCTTC
J: TRBJ2-5; size: .; V: TRBV5-1; D: TRBD2; CDR3: CASARSYSGGEETQYF; DNA: TGCGCCAGCGCTCGTTCCTATAGCGGGGGGGAGGAGACCCAGTACTTC
J: TRBJ2-1; size: .; V: TRBV4-1; D: TRBD2; CDR3: CASSQEEGGHEQFF; DNA: TGCGCCAGCAGCCAAGAAGAGGGAGGGCATGAGCAGTTCTTC